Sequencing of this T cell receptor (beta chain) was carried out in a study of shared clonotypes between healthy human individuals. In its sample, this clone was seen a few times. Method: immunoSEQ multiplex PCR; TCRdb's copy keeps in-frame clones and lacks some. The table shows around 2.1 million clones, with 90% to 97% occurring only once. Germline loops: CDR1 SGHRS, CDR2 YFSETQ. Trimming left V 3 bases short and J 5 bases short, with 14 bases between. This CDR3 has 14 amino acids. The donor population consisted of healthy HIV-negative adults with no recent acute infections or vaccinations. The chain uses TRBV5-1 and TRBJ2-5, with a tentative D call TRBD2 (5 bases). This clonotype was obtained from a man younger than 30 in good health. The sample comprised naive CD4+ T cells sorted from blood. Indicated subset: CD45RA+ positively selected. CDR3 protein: CASSSTGIGETQYF. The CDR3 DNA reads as TGCGCCAGCAGCTCGACGGGGATTGGGGAGACCCAGTACTTC.